The 11 T cell receptor beta chains below all came from one sample that was sequenced in a study of cytomegalovirus exposure and HLA in healthy donors. In the PCR, 60 Vbeta and 13 Jbeta primers were used. TCRdb's copy holds only in-frame clones and misses some; the assay was immunoSEQ multiplex PCR. The table records about 140,000 clones, approximately 80% of them present only once. The sample taken for sequencing was PBMCs. These receptors all stem from a woman aged 40 to 49 in good health and CMV-seronegative.

The chain couples TRBV12-5 to TRBJ2-1; TRBD2 is a possible D gene (5 bases). V lost 6 bases to trimming and J lost 13 bases, with 13 bases between them. Germline CDR1 LGHNT, CDR2 FRNRAP. The CDR3 runs 11 residues. In nucleotides, the CDR3 is TGTGCTAGTGGCCACCGGGATGCCCAGTTCTTC. It yields the protein CASGHRDAQFF.

V and J are TRBV30 and TRBJ1-5, with 9 bases identical to TRBD1. J gave up 5 bases and V 3 bases, and 14 bases lay outside the gene matches. There are 17 residues in the CDR3. Germline V CDR1 and CDR2: GTSNPN, SVGIG (reference sequence). The CDR3 sequence: CAWSGPPYRGLHQPQHF. The DNA for the CDR3 is TGTGCCTGGAGCGGGCCCCCTTACAGGGGGCTACATCAGCCCCAGCATTTT.

The chain links TRBV5-1 to TRBJ2-7, with D possibly being TRBD2 (5 bases). Germline V gene data show CDR1 as SGHRS and CDR2 as YFSETQ. V dropped 1 base and J dropped 6 bases, with 8 bases sitting between them. The CDR3 has 12 residues. CDR3 nucleotide sequence: TGCGCCAGCAGCTTGCGGGATCGCGAGCAGTACTTC. Translating it yields CASSLRDREQYF.

The chain combines TRBV19 with TRBJ2-3; 8 nucleotides align to TRBD1. Germline-derived CDR1 and CDR2 are LNHDA and SQIVND (reference sequence). The CDR3 runs 15 residues. V shed 5 bases, J shed 2 bases, and the junction held 6 bases outside the gene matches. The CDR3 protein is CASSLQGVITDTQYF. The CDR3 nucleotides read TGTGCCAGTAGTCTACAGGGGGTAATCACAGATACGCAGTATTTT.

There are a few counts of this clone. CDR3 region: CASTARTGGHQPQHF. The DNA for the CDR3 is TGTGCCAGCACAGCCAGGACAGGGGGGCATCAGCCCCAGCATTTT. The V and J genes are TRBV6-5 and TRBJ1-5, with 10 bases matching TRBD1. The germline gives CDR1 MNHEY, CDR2 SVGAGI. The V segment lost 7 bases and the J segment 5 bases; nucleotides outside the gene matches: 8. The CDR3 runs 15 residues.

This chain connects TRBV5-4 to TRBJ2-3; 9 positions match TRBD2. The V segment lost 2 bases and the J segment 0 bases; nucleotides outside the gene matches: 7. Looked up from germline, CDR1 is SGHNT and CDR2 is YYREEE (reference sequence). The CDR3 is made up of 17 amino acids. The CDR3 protein is CASSFRTSATSTDTQYF. CDR3 DNA: TGTGCCAGCAGCTTTAGGACTAGCGCGACTAGCACAGATACGCAGTATTTT. The entire variable domain, with the rest obtained from reference TRBV5-4 and TRBJ2-3, is as follows: ETGVTQSPTHLIKTRGQQVTLRCSSQSGHNTVSWYQQALGQGPQFIFQYYREEENGRGNFPPRFSGLQFPNYSSELNVNALELDDSALYLCASSFRTSATSTDTQYFGPGTRLTVL.

V usage is TRBV4-1 and J usage is TRBJ2-1, with 10 bases aligning to TRBD2. The CDR3 is 16 amino acids. After removal of 4 bases from V and 2 bases from J, the junction contained 5 bases not matched to a gene. CDR1 is MGHRA, CDR2 YSYEKL, per germline. The CDR3 DNA reads as TGCGCCAGCAGCCTAGGACTAGCGGCCACCTACAATGAGCAGTTCTTC. Its translation is CASSLGLAATYNEQFF.

The chain has TRBV6-6 and TRBJ2-7; no firm D call. The germline gives CDR1 MNHNY, CDR2 SVGAGI (reference sequence). The CDR3 totals 13 residues. Trimming left V 5 bases short and J 6 bases short, with 14 bases between. This CDR3 is CASSQTPDTEQYF. CDR3 bases: TGTGCCAGCAGTCAAACACCCGATACCGAGCAGTACTTC.

The chain carries TRBV9 and TRBJ2-3; weak D call: TRBD2 (6 bases). This CDR3 has 15 residues. Deletions cut 4 bases from V and 2 bases from J, with 14 bases between. Germline CDR1 reads SGDLS; CDR2 reads YYNGEE. The CDR3 DNA sequence: TGTGCCAGCAGCCCCCAGACTAGACTCACAGATACGCAGTATTTT. It is translated as CASSPQTRLTDTQYF. Based on the CDR3 plus reference TRBV9 and TRBJ2-3, the full variable domain is DSGVTQTPKHLITATGQRVTLRCSPRSGDLSVYWYQQSLDQGLQFLIQYYNGEERAKGNILERFSAQQFPDLHSELNLSSLELGDSALYFCASSPQTRLTDTQYFGPGTRLTVL.

This rearrangement joins TRBV25-1 to TRBJ2-5; 10 bases line up with TRBD2. This CDR3 has 15 residues. Germline assignment: CDR1 MGHDK and CDR2 SYGVNS. The junction had 7 bases not matched to a gene; V was cut back by 4 bases and J by 5 bases. CDR3 protein: CASSGSSGSGETQYF. The CDR3 DNA reads as TGTGCCAGCAGTGGTTCTAGCGGGAGCGGGGAGACCCAGTACTTC. Supplemented by reference TRBV25-1 and TRBJ2-5, the full variable domain reads EADIYQTPRYLVIGTGKKITLECSQTMGHDKMYWYQQDPGMELHLIHYSYGVNSTEKGDLSSESTVSRIRTEHFPLTLESARPSHTSQYLCASSGSSGSGETQYFGPGTRLLVL.

CDR3 bases: TGTGCCTGGAGTGTACGAGGGCCGCAATTTTCAGATACGCAGTATTTT. Its protein is CAWSVRGPQFSDTQYF. This chain joins TRBV30 and TRBJ2-3; D may be TRBD2 (5 bases). CDR1 and CDR2 from the germline V gene are GTSNPN and SVGIG (reference sequence). This CDR3 spans 16 amino acids. Trimming took 0 bases from V and 4 from J, leaving 17 bases between them. Together with reference TRBV30 and TRBJ2-3, the CDR3 gives the full variable domain: SQTIHQWPATLVQPVGSPLSLECTVEGTSNPNLYWYRQAAGRGLQLLFYSVGIGQISSEVPQNLSASRPQDRQFILSSKKLLLSDSGFYLCAWSVRGPQFSDTQYFGPGTRLTVL.